Listed here are 12 T cell receptor beta chains from one sample, sequenced in a study of vaccination effects on CD4 cells after COVID-19. These receptors have no identified antigens. Antigen-specific CD4+ T cells were expanded (with viral peptide pools) by the ViraFEST assay ahead of sequencing. The culture ran for 9 to 11 days, and then CD4+ T cells were isolated. From March to December 2020, the person had a SARS-CoV-2 infection that was confirmed by PCR. The assay was immunoSEQ multiplex PCR, and TCRdb's table has in-frame clones only and misses some. The table includes roughly 35,000 clones, approximately 72% detected once. Here the sequenced sample was CD4+ T cells from PBMCs cultured with HCoV-NL63 spike peptides, taken before COVID-19 vaccination. Receptor source: a human donor who had a prior SARS-CoV-2 infection.

This clone was seen only a few times. The chain couples TRBV20-1 to TRBJ1-3; D unresolved. Per germline, CDR1 DFQATT and CDR2 SNEGSKA (reference sequence). V was clipped by 5 bases and J by 4 bases, with 6 bases between them. This CDR3 has 11 residues. The CDR3 region has the DNA TGCAGTGCTCCTTCGGGAAACACCATATATTTT. Protein: CSAPSGNTIYF.

V gene TRBV4-3 combines with J gene TRBJ2-2; no firm D call. Trimming stripped 2 bases from V and 3 bases from J, with 10 bases between. This CDR3 is 15 amino acids long. Germline CDR1 reads LGHNA; CDR2 reads YSLEER. The CDR3 DNA is TGCGCCAGCAGCCAATTTATAAGGGACACCGGGGAGCTGTTTTTT. The encoded protein is CASSQFIRDTGELFF.

The chain links TRBV4-2 to TRBJ2-7; TRBD2 might be the D (5 bases). CDR3 length equals 14 residues. Germline lookup yields CDR1 LGHNA and CDR2 YNFKEQ. Trimming took 4 bases from V and 3 from J, leaving 13 bases between them. In DNA form, the CDR3 reads TGTGCCAGCAGCCTAGGACGGGATGACTACGAGCAGTACTTC. It yields the protein CASSLGRDDYEQYF.

This clone was seen a handful of times. This chain connects TRBV9 to TRBJ1-1; 8 nucleotides line up with TRBD1. This CDR3 is 14 amino acids long. V was pared by 2 bases and J by 6 bases, with 6 bases of the junction left unmatched. The V gene's germline CDR1 is SGDLS and CDR2 YYNGEE. The CDR3 here is CASSVRTGTSEAFF. DNA for the CDR3: TGTGCCAGCAGCGTGAGGACAGGGACGTCTGAAGCTTTCTTT. The full variable domain, completed using reference TRBV9 and TRBJ1-1, is DSGVTQTPKHLITATGQRVTLRCSPRSGDLSVYWYQQSLDQGLQFLIQYYNGEERAKGNILERFSAQQFPDLHSELNLSSLELGDSALYFCASSVRTGTSEAFFGQGTRLTVV.

The chain joins TRBV11-3 to TRBJ2-1, with 7 bases lining up with TRBD2. The CDR3 extends over 15 amino acids. Per the germline V gene, CDR1 is SGHNT and CDR2 is YENEEA. The V and J ends lost 5 bases and 7 bases, in that order; junction bases with no gene match: 11. The CDR3 loop is CASSPRTSARNEQFF. The CDR3 DNA is TGTGCCAGCAGCCCCAGAACTAGCGCGAGGAATGAGCAGTTCTTC. The full variable domain, rest sourced from reference TRBV11-3 and TRBJ2-1, is EAGVVQSPRYKIIEKKQPVAFWCNPISGHNTLYWYLQNLGQGPELLIRYENEEAVDDSQLPKDRFSAERLKGVDSTLKIQPAELGDSAVYLCASSPRTSARNEQFFGPGTRLTVL.

This sequence joins TRBV4-1 and TRBJ1-3; possible D gene TRBD1, 5 bases. V was shortened by 2 bases and J by 4 bases, with 18 bases between the two germline ends. Germline lookup yields CDR1 MGHRA and CDR2 YSYEKL. The length of the CDR3 is 17 residues. CDR3: CASSQSRAGLKGNTIYF. The CDR3 DNA follows: TGCGCCAGCAGCCAATCTCGGGCAGGGTTGAAGGGAAACACCATATATTTT.

The chain joins TRBV7-2 to TRBJ1-2; TRBD1 is a possible D gene (5 bases). The CDR3 loop spans 14 amino acids. Germline V gene sequence: CDR1 SGHTA, CDR2 FQGNSA. Trimming cost V 1 base and J 3 bases, with 9 bases left between them. In DNA form, the CDR3 reads TGTGCCAGCAGCTTAGACGGGGACTACTATGGCTACACCTTC. Its protein product is CASSLDGDYYGYTF.

The J gene is TRBJ1-2, the V gene TRBV3-1 (or the pseudogene TRBV3-2); D uncertain. V lost 5 bases and J lost 4, with 11 bases in between. The length of the CDR3 is 13 residues. The germline gives CDR1 LGHDT, CDR2 YNNKEL (reference sequence). The CDR3 sequence: CASSNTRSYGYTF. The CDR3 region has the DNA TGTGCCAGCAGCAACACAAGGAGCTATGGCTACACCTTC.

The gene calls are TRBV5-1 and TRBJ2-3, with 11 bases identical to TRBD2. With V trimmed by 7 bases and J by 6 bases, 10 bases remained unmatched. The CDR3 totals 15 residues. Germline CDR1 and CDR2: SGHRS and YFSETQ. CDR3 DNA: TGCGCCAGCGGTTTGACTAGCGGGGTCTTGGATACGCAGTATTTT. It codes for CASGLTSGVLDTQYF.

The J gene is TRBJ2-3, the V gene TRBV7-2, with 11 bases aligning to TRBD2. V shed 5 bases and J 2 bases; nucleotides not matched to a gene: 6. There are 16 residues in the CDR3. Germline assignment: CDR1 SGHTA and CDR2 FQGNSA. CDR3 region: CASSPGTSGNTDTQYF. The CDR3 nucleotides read TGTGCCAGCAGCCCAGGGACTAGCGGAAACACAGATACGCAGTATTTT.

This clone was counted only a few times. V is TRBV7-9 and J is TRBJ1-3; no definite D call. Looked up from germline, CDR1 is SEHNR and CDR2 is FQNEAQ (reference sequence). The V and J ends lost 2 bases and 2 bases respectively, with 10 bases between them. The CDR3 contains 15 residues. The CDR3 loop is CASSLFGSPGNTIYF. CDR3 bases: TGTGCCAGCAGCTTATTTGGGAGCCCTGGAAACACCATATATTTT.

This clone was observed a handful of times. V usage is TRBV3-1 (or the pseudogene TRBV3-2) and J usage is TRBJ1-3; D not certain. Germline V gene data show CDR1 as LGHDT and CDR2 as YNNKEL (reference sequence). There are 13 residues in the CDR3. The germline V and J ends were trimmed by 4 bases and 4 bases, with 8 bases remaining between them. In DNA form, the CDR3 reads TGTGCCAGCAGCCCGAGCGGCGGAAACACCATATATTTT. This gives the protein CASSPSGGNTIYF.